This T cell receptor beta chain was sequenced during a study of T cells in Graves' hyperthyroidism and ophthalmopathy. Ten or more counts support this clonotype. The antigen is unknown. TCR beta CDR3 region amplification was performed from RNA transcripts. With the HTBI primer set, the TCR CDR3 went through a first round of RT-PCR. Using its own MiXCR run on the multiplex PCR reads, TCRdb lists one record per CDR3 protein. The data contain about 270,000 distinct CDR3 sequences, around 20% of them singletons. Trimming took off 1 base at V and 3 bases at J, with 10 bases between the two ends. Germline V gene sequence: CDR1 SGDLS, CDR2 YYNGEE. There are 15 residues in the CDR3. Study observations and caveats: Researchers report that a 13 V-J model separated ophthalmopathy from stable hyperthyroidism.

The receptor was isolated from a man aged 25-45 years with Graves' ophthalmopathy. The chain has TRBV9 and TRBJ2-2; D is ambiguous. What was sequenced was blood. The CDR3 here is CASSVRAEYTGELFF. The CDR3 DNA is TGTGCCAGCAGCGTACGGGCGGAATACACCGGGGAGCTGTTTTTT.